In its sample, the clone carrying this T cell receptor beta chain was seen a few times. The V gene lost 0 bases and the J gene lost 2 bases, with 10 bases spanning the gap. The germline V gene has CDR1 DFQATT and CDR2 SNEGSKA (reference sequence). The CDR3 has 14 residues. The sample comes from a study of identical twins. The authors used template switching to add a universal primer site and gave cDNA unique molecular identifiers. One entry per CDR3 protein, called by TCRdb with MiXCR from the 5' RACE reads. The repertoire holds about 260,000 distinct CDR3 sequences, with roughly 7% as singletons. The sample was also reused in another study, on yellow fever vaccine responses in identical twins.

The gene calls are TRBV20-1 and TRBJ2-5; unclear D gene. The sample comprised memory (CD45RO+) T cells sorted from blood. This clonotype was sampled from a woman aged 18-29 years in good health. DNA of the CDR3: TGCAGTGCTAGAGATATCGGGCGGCAAGAGACCCAGTACTTC. This translates into CSARDIGRQETQYF.